The 26 T cell receptor beta chains below were found in one sample sequenced in a study of blood T cell repertoires in COVID-19. The method was immunoSEQ multiplex PCR; TCRdb's version includes in-frame clones alone and lacks a portion of them. The sample comprises around 130,000 clones, roughly 83% of which are singletons, and more than 1.2% rests with the top ten. Sequenced material: peripheral blood. The origin of the receptors is a man between 60 and 70 years old with acute or convalescent COVID-19.

The chain links TRBV29-1 to TRBJ2-5, with D perhaps matching TRBD1 (6 bases). The CDR3 is 15 residues long. Between the trimmed V and J ends, which lost 4 bases and 5 bases, there was a span of 20 bases. Germline V gives CDR1 SQVTM, CDR2 ANQGSEA. Written as DNA, the CDR3 is TGCAGCGTTGCGCTGTCAGGGGATTTCTGGGAGACCCAGTACTTC. Translation: CSVALSGDFWETQYF.

The chain is built from TRBV9 and TRBJ1-2, with TRBD1 identical over 7 bases. From germline, CDR1 is SGDLS and CDR2 YYNGEE. The CDR3 covers 15 residues. The trim removed 6 bases at V and 7 bases at J, leaving 15 bases unmatched. CDR3 amino acids: CASTRGTGEDAGYTF. Here the CDR3 DNA reads TGTGCCAGCACCCGGGGAACAGGGGAGGACGCTGGCTACACCTTC.

J is TRBJ1-1 and V is TRBV6-5; weak D call: TRBD1 (5 bases). The CDR3 has 15 amino acids. Germline CDR1 MNHEY, CDR2 SVGAGI. Trimming took 8 bases from V and 4 from J, leaving 20 bases between them. For the CDR3, the DNA is TGTGCCAGCTCCCCGGCGAGGGACTTGGGCACTGAAGCTTTCTTT. This translates into CASSPARDLGTEAFF.

The chain links TRBV7-9 to TRBJ2-7; D perhaps matches TRBD1 (6 bases). The CDR3 sequence is 14 residues long. The V end lost 1 base, the J end lost 2 bases, and 9 bases lay between the germline ends. Germline CDR1 SEHNR, CDR2 FQNEAQ (reference sequence). The CDR3 loop is CASSLGRGTYEQYF. CDR3 bases: TGTGCCAGCAGCTTAGGTAGGGGGACCTACGAGCAGTACTTC.

This clone was counted a few times. The rearrangement uses TRBV14 and TRBJ1-2; D is unresolved. Germline V gene sequence: CDR1 SGHDN, CDR2 FVKESK. The CDR3 spans 13 residues. Between the trimmed V and J ends, which lost 4 bases and 3 bases, there was a span of 9 bases. CDR3 nucleotide sequence: TGTGCCAGCAGCCCGAGTGCCTACTATGGCTACACCTTC. This codes for CASSPSAYYGYTF. The variable domain in full, completed from reference TRBV14 and TRBJ1-2, reads EAGVTQFPSHSVIEKGQTVTLRCDPISGHDNLYWYRRVMGKEIKFLLHFVKESKQDESGMPNNRFLAERTGGTYSTLKVQPAELEDSGVYFCASSPSAYYGYTFGSGTRLTVV.

This clone turned up a few times. This chain's CDR3 is CASSLEGATYEQYF. CDR3 DNA sequence: TGCGCCAGCAGCTTGGAAGGGGCAACCTACGAGCAGTACTTC. The V gene is TRBV5-1, the J gene TRBJ2-7; D may be TRBD1 (5 bases). The germline V gene has CDR1 SGHRS and CDR2 YFSETQ. CDR3 size: 14 residues. V lost 0 bases and J lost 2, with 9 bases in between.

The V gene is TRBV7-2, the J gene TRBJ2-1; 8 positions agree with TRBD2. The germline V gene encodes CDR1 SGHTA and CDR2 FQGNSA. Trimming removed 5 bases from V and 7 bases from J; junction bases left unmatched: 19. This CDR3 region has 18 residues. The CDR3 sequence: CASSLLPGGQPGGNEQFF. CDR3 coding DNA: TGTGCCAGCAGCCTCCTCCCGGGGGGGCAGCCTGGGGGAAATGAGCAGTTCTTC.

This chain uses TRBV10-3 with TRBJ2-1, with D hard to call. Between the trimmed V and J ends, which lost 2 bases and 6 bases, there was a span of 14 bases. Looked up from germline, CDR1 is ENHRY and CDR2 is SYGVKD. The CDR3 spans 15 residues. The chain's CDR3 is CAISEVGRRGNEQFF. For the CDR3, the DNA is TGTGCCATCAGTGAGGTTGGTCGCCGCGGCAATGAGCAGTTCTTC.

The chain couples TRBV4-1 to TRBJ2-1; 14 nucleotides agree with TRBD2. Germline trimming cut 6 bases from V and 1 base from J; bases unmatched to any gene: 8. Germline V gives CDR1 MGHRA, CDR2 YSYEKL. The CDR3 loop spans 18 amino acids. The CDR3 reads CASSPGLAGEGSYNEQFF. As DNA, the CDR3 is TGCGCCAGCAGTCCGGGACTAGCGGGAGAAGGGTCCTACAATGAGCAGTTCTTC.

The J gene is TRBJ2-3, the V gene TRBV19; no clear D. This CDR3 region has 12 residues. The V end was cut by 0 bases, the J end by 7 bases, with 5 bases between. Germline values: CDR1 LNHDA, CDR2 SQIVND (reference sequence). Written as DNA, the CDR3 is TGTGCCAGTAGTATAGATATGTATACGCAGTATTTT. Translated, it gives CASSIDMYTQYF.

V is TRBV7-9 and J is TRBJ2-7; no clear D gene. In germline, CDR1 is SEHNR, CDR2 FQNEAQ (reference sequence). Deletions cut 3 bases from V and 4 bases from J, with 7 bases between. This CDR3 has 12 residues. The CDR3 nucleotides are TGTGCCAGCAGCTTCGCGGAGTACGAGCAGTACTTC. As protein: CASSFAEYEQYF. The entire variable domain, with the rest obtained from reference TRBV7-9 and TRBJ2-7, is as follows: DTGVSQNPRHKITKRGQNVTFRCDPISEHNRLYWYRQTLGQGPEFLTYFQNEAQLEKSRLLSDRFSAERPKGSFSTLEIQRTEQGDSAMYLCASSFAEYEQYFGPGTRLTVT.

V usage is TRBV27 and J usage is TRBJ1-6; tentative D call: TRBD1 (5 bases). The CDR3 runs 15 residues. V was trimmed by 4 bases and J by 10 bases, leaving 17 bases between them. CDR1 is MNHEY and CDR2 is SMNVEV in the germline V gene (reference sequence). The CDR3, as DNA: TGTGCCAGCAGTTACGGGATGAGGGGACTCTCACCCCTCCACTTT. Its translation: CASSYGMRGLSPLHF.

A few counts support this clone. This chain connects TRBV19 to TRBJ2-1; D uncertain. Trimming shortened V by 0 bases and J by 6 bases, and 9 bases separated the two germline ends. Germline V CDR1 and CDR2: LNHDA, SQIVND (reference sequence). The CDR3 totals 14 residues. The CDR3 DNA follows: TGTGCCAGTAGTATAGATAGTGCTAGCAATGAGCAGTTCTTC. It encodes CASSIDSASNEQFF.

The genes are TRBV29-1 and TRBJ2-5, with a weak D call TRBD2 (6 bases). The CDR3 covers 15 residues. Germline lookup yields CDR1 SQVTM and CDR2 ANQGSEA. Trimming took 2 bases from V and 2 from J, leaving 15 bases between them. The CDR3 sequence: CSVETKGAGQETQYF. The CDR3 DNA reads as TGCAGCGTTGAAACTAAAGGCGCGGGACAAGAGACCCAGTACTTC.

This chain uses TRBV10-1 with TRBJ2-5; the match to TRBD2 covers 10 bases. CDR1 and CDR2 (germline): WNHNN, SYGVQD (reference sequence). This CDR3 has 15 residues. The trim removed 2 bases at V and 4 bases at J, leaving 4 bases unmatched. Here the CDR3 reads CASSERTSGGETQYF. The CDR3 DNA sequence: TGCGCCAGCAGTGAGCGGACTAGCGGCGGAGAGACCCAGTACTTC.

This chain connects TRBV5-1 to TRBJ2-2, with D possibly matching TRBD1 (6 bases). From germline, CDR1 is SGHRS and CDR2 YFSETQ. V lost 2 bases and J lost 7, with 9 bases in between. The CDR3 is made up of 13 amino acids. CDR3 nucleotides: TGCGCCAGCAGCTTTGAGGGGGTCGGGGAGCTGTTTTTT. Translation gives CASSFEGVGELFF.

The chain couples TRBV6-6 to TRBJ2-7; D remains ambiguous. This CDR3 has 11 amino acids. Between the trimmed V and J ends, which lost 6 bases and 6 bases, there was a span of 9 bases. Germline assignment: CDR1 MNHNY and CDR2 SVGAGI (reference sequence). The CDR3 spells CASSSRLEQYF. The CDR3 DNA reads TGTGCCAGCAGCTCTCGACTCGAGCAGTACTTC.

This chain's CDR3 is CASSLQGRGYTF. The CDR3 DNA sequence: TGTGCCAGCAGCTTACAGGGAAGGGGCTACACCTTC. V is TRBV7-9 and J is TRBJ1-2; possibly TRBD1 for D (5 bases). Trimming took off 2 bases at V and 8 bases at J, with 9 bases between the two ends. The CDR3 runs to 12 residues. Germline V lookup: CDR1 SEHNR, CDR2 FQNEAQ (reference sequence).

The rearrangement links TRBV5-1 to TRBJ2-3; TRBD1 matches 8 bases. The CDR3 has 16 residues. CDR1 is SGHRS and CDR2 is YFSETQ in the germline V gene. The J segment lost 2 bases and the V segment lost 0 bases, leaving 5 bases of the junction unmatched. CDR3 in amino acids: CASSLEDRVSTDTQYF. The DNA for the CDR3 is TGCGCCAGCAGCTTGGAGGACAGGGTATCCACAGATACGCAGTATTTT.

The genes are TRBV5-1 and TRBJ2-7, with 13 bases identical to TRBD2. Germline trimming cut 5 bases from V and 0 bases from J; bases unmatched to any gene: 2. This CDR3 region has 15 residues. Germline CDR1 SGHRS, CDR2 YFSETQ. CDR3 amino acids: CASRRTSGGSYEQYF. Here the CDR3 DNA reads TGCGCCAGCAGGAGGACTAGCGGGGGCTCCTACGAGCAGTACTTC.

This clone showed up just a few times. The chain links TRBV5-1 to TRBJ2-7; 7 bases are shared with TRBD1. With V trimmed by 0 bases and J by 2 bases, 5 bases remained unmatched. The germline CDR1 and CDR2 sequences are SGHRS and YFSETQ. The CDR3 loop spans 15 amino acids. The CDR3 DNA reads as TGCGCCAGCAGCTTGGTAACAGGGGAAGCCTACGAGCAGTACTTC. As protein: CASSLVTGEAYEQYF.

This chain links TRBV5-4 with TRBJ2-5, with a possible D match to TRBD1 (6 bases). The CDR3 totals 15 residues. V gave up 4 bases and J gave up 5 bases, with 18 bases separating them. Germline V lookup: CDR1 SGHNT, CDR2 YYREEE (reference sequence). The CDR3 reads CASSPAVDRPETQYF. For the CDR3, the DNA is TGTGCCAGCAGCCCCGCTGTCGACAGGCCTGAGACCCAGTACTTC.

This sequence joins TRBV3-1 (or the pseudogene TRBV3-2) and TRBJ1-5; 8 nucleotides match TRBD1. The CDR3 contains 16 residues. Per the germline V gene, CDR1 is LGHDT and CDR2 is YNNKEL (reference sequence). V gave up 0 bases and J gave up 6 bases; unmatched junction bases: 7. CDR3 coding DNA: TGTGCCAGCAGCCAAGAAGGCAGGGGGCGCCTTCAGCCCCAGCATTTT. It is translated as CASSQEGRGRLQPQHF.

This chain uses TRBV4-1 with TRBJ2-7, with 9 nucleotides matching TRBD1. This CDR3 spans 14 amino acids. Losses at the gene ends were 0 bases for V and 4 bases for J; bases not matched to a gene: 1. Germline lookup yields CDR1 MGHRA and CDR2 YSYEKL. The DNA of the CDR3 is TGCGCCAGCAGCCAAGACGACAGGGGGTACGAGCAGTACTTC. It encodes CASSQDDRGYEQYF.

V usage is TRBV18 and J usage is TRBJ2-1, with 8 bases that match TRBD1. The CDR3 loop spans 14 amino acids. In germline, CDR1 is KGHSH, CDR2 LQKENI. The V and J ends lost 0 bases and 8 bases, in that order; junction bases with no gene match: 3. The CDR3 DNA reads as TGTGCCAGCTCACCACCCCAGGGGGCCCATGAGCAGTTCTTC. This gives the protein CASSPPQGAHEQFF.

This rearrangement joins TRBV5-4 to TRBJ2-7; D is unresolved. The CDR3 has 12 amino acids. Trimming took 7 bases from V and 6 from J, leaving 14 bases between them. The germline V gene has CDR1 SGHNT and CDR2 YYREEE (reference sequence). The CDR3 nucleotides are TGTGCCAGCTCAACGCGTTCTCTCGAGCAGTACTTC. Translated, it gives CASSTRSLEQYF.